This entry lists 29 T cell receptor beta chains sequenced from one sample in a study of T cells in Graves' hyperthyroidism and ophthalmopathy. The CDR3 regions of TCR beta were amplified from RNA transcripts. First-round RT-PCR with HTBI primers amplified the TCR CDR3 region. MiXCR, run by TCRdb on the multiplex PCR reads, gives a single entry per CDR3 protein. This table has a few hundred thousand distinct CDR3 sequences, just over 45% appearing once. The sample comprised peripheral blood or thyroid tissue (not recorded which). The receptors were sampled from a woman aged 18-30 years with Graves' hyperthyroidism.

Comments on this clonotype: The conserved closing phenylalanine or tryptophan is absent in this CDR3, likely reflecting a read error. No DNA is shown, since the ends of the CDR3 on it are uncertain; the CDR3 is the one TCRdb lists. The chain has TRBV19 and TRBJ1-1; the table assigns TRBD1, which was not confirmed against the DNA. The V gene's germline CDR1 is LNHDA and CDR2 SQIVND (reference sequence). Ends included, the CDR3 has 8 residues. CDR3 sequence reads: CASSIDRG.

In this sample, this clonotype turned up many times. The CDR3: CASSDTVNTEAFF. In nucleotides, the CDR3 is TGTGCCAGCAGCGATACAGTAAACACTGAAGCTTTCTTT. The chain combines TRBV7-9 with TRBJ1-1; D gene ambiguous. Trimming cost V 5 bases and J 2 bases, with 9 bases left between them. Germline V gene lookup returns CDR1 SEHNR and CDR2 FQNEAQ (reference sequence). This CDR3 comprises 13 residues. Filled out from reference TRBV7-9 and TRBJ1-1, the complete variable domain reads DTGVSQNPRHKITKRGQNVTFRCDPISEHNRLYWYRQTLGQGPEFLTYFQNEAQLEKSRLLSDRFSAERPKGSFSTLEIQRTEQGDSAMYLCASSDTVNTEAFFGQGTRLTVV.

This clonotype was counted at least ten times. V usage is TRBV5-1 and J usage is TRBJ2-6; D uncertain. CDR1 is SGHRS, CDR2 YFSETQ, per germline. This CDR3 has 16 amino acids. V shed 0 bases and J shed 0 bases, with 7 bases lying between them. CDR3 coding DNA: TGCGCCAGCAGCTTGGACAGCACCTCTGGGGCCAACGTCCTGACTTTC. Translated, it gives CASSLDSTSGANVLTF. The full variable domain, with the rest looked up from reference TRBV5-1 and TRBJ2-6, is KAGVTQTPRYLIKTRGQQVTLSCSPISGHRSVSWYQQTPGQGLQFLFEYFSETQRNKGNFPGRFSGRQFSNSRSEMNVSTLELGDSALYLCASSLDSTSGANVLTFGAGSRLTVL.

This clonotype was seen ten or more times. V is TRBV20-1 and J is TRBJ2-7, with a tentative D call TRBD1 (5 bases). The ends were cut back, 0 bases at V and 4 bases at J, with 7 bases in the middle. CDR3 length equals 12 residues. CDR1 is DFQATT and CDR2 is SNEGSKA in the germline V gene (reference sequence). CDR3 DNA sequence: TGCAGTGCTAGAGATCAGGGTTACGAGCAGTACTTC. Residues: CSARDQGYEQYF.

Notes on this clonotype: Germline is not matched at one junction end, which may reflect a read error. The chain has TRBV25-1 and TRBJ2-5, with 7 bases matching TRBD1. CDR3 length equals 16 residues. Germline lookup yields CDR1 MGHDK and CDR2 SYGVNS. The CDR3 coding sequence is TGTGCCAGCAGTGAAGTCGAGACAGGGAACCAGGAGACCCAGTACTTC. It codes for CASSEVETGNQETQYF.

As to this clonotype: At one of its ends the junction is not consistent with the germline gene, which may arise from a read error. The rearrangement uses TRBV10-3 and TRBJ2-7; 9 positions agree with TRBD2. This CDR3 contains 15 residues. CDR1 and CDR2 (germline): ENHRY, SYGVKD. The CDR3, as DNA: TGTGCCAGCGGAGCATGGTTAGCGGGAGTCCACGGGCAGTACTTT. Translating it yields CASGAWLAGVHGQYF.

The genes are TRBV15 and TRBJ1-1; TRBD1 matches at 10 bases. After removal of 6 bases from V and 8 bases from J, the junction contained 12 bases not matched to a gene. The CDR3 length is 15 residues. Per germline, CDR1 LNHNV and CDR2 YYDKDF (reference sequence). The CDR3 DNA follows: TGTGCCACCAGAATTAGCGGGACAGGGGCCCCGGAAGCTTTCTTT. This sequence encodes CATRISGTGAPEAFF.

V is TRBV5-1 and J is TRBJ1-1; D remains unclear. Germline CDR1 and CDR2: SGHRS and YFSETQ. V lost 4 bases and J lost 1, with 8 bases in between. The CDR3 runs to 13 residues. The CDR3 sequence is CASSPMENTEAFF. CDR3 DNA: TGCGCCAGCAGCCCTATGGAGAACACTGAAGCTTTCTTT.

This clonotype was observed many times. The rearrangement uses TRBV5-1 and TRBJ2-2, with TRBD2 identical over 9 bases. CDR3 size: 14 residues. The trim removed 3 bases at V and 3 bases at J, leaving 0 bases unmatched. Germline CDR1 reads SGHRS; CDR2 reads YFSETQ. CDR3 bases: TGCGCCAGCAGCTGGACTAGCGACACCGGGGAGCTGTTTTTT. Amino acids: CASSWTSDTGELFF.

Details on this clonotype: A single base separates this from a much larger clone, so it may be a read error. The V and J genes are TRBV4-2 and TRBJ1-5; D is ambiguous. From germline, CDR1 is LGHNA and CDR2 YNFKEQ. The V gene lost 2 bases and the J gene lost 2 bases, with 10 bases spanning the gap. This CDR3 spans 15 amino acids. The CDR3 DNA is TGTGCCAGCAGCCAAAAAGGAGGTGGCAATCAGCCCCAGCATTTT. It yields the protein CASSQKGGGNQPQHF.

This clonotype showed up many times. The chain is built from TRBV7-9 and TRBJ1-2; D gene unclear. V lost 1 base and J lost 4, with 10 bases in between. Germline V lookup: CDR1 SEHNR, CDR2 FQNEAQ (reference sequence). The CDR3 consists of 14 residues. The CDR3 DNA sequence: TGTGCCAGCAGCTTAGACCTTTCTACCTATGGCTACACCTTC. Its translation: CASSLDLSTYGYTF.

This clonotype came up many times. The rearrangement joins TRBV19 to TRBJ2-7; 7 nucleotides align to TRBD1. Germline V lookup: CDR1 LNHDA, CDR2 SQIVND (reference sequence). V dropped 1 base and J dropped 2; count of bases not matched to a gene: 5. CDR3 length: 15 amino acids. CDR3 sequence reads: CASSIGWQGAYEQYF. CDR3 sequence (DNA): TGTGCCAGTAGTATAGGGTGGCAGGGGGCCTACGAGCAGTACTTC. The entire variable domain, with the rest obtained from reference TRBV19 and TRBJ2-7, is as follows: DGGITQSPKYLFRKEGQNVTLSCEQNLNHDAMYWYRQDPGQGLRLIYYSQIVNDFQKGDIAEGYSVSREKKESFPLTVTSAQKNPTAFYLCASSIGWQGAYEQYFGPGTRLTVT.

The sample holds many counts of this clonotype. The CDR3 here is CASSITGVNEQYF. As DNA, the CDR3 is TGTGCCAGTAGTATTACAGGGGTGAACGAGCAGTACTTC. The gene calls are TRBV19 and TRBJ2-7, with 7 bases identical to TRBD1. Per the germline V gene, CDR1 is LNHDA and CDR2 is SQIVND (reference sequence). Trimming took 3 bases from V and 5 from J; bases not matched to a gene: 4. The CDR3 spans 13 residues. Full variable domain (remainder filled in from reference TRBV19 and TRBJ2-7): DGGITQSPKYLFRKEGQNVTLSCEQNLNHDAMYWYRQDPGQGLRLIYYSQIVNDFQKGDIAEGYSVSREKKESFPLTVTSAQKNPTAFYLCASSITGVNEQYFGPGTRLTVT.

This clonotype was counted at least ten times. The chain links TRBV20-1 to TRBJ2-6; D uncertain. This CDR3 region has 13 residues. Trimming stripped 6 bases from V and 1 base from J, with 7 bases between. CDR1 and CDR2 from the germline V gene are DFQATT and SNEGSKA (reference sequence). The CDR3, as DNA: TGCAGTGCAGTGGGGTCTGGGGCCAACGTCCTGACTTTC. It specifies CSAVGSGANVLTF.

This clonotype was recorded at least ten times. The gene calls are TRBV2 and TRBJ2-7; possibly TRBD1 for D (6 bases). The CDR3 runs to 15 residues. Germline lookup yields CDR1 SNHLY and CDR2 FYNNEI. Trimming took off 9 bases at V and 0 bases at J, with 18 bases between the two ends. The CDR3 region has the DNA TGTGCCAGTCACGACAGGCTCTGGGACTCCTACGAGCAGTACTTC. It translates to CASHDRLWDSYEQYF. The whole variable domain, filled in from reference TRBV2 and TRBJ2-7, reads EPEVTQTPSHQVTQMGQEVILRCVPISNHLYFYWYRQILGQKVEFLVSFYNNEISEKSEIFDDQFSVERPDGSNFTLKIRSTKLEDSAMYFCASHDRLWDSYEQYFGPGTRLTVT.

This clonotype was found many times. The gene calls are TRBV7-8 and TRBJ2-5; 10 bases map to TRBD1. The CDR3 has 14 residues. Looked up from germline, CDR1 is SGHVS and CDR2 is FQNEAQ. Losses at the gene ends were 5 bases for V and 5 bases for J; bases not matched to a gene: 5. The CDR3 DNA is TGTGCCAGCAGCAACCGGGACAGGGGTGAGACCCAGTACTTC. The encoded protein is CASSNRDRGETQYF.

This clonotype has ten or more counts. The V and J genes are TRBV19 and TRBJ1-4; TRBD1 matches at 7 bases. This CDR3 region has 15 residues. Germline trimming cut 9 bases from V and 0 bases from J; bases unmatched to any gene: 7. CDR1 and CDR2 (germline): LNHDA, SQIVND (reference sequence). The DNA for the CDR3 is TGTGCCAGCATTGGACAGGCTGCAACTAATGAAAAACTGTTTTTT. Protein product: CASIGQAATNEKLFF.

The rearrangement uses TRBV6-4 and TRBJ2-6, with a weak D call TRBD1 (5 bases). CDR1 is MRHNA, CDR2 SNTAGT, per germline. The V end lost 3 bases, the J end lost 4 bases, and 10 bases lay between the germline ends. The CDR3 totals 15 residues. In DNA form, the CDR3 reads TGTGCCAGCAGTGAAGGGGCGGTAGGGGCCAACGTCCTGACTTTC. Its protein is CASSEGAVGANVLTF.

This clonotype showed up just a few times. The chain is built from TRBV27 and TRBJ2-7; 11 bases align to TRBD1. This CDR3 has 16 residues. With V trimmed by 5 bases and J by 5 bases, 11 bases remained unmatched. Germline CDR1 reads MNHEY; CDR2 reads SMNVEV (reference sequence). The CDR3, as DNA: TGTGCCAGCAGTCTAACTCCGGGACAGGGGGTCCACGAGCAGTACTTC. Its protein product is CASSLTPGQGVHEQYF.

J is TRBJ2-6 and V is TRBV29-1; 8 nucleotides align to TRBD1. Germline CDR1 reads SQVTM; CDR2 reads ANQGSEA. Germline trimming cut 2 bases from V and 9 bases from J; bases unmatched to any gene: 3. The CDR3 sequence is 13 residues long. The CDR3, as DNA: TGCAGCGTTGAACCAGACAGGGGCAACGTCCTGACTTTC. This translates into CSVEPDRGNVLTF.

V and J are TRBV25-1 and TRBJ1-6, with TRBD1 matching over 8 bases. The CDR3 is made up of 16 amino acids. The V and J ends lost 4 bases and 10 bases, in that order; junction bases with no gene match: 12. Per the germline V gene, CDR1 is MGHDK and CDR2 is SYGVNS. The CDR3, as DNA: TGTGCCAGCAGTGCACAGGACAGGGTGACTGGGTCACCCCTCCACTTT. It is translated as CASSAQDRVTGSPLHF. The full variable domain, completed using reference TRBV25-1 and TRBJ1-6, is EADIYQTPRYLVIGTGKKITLECSQTMGHDKMYWYQQDPGMELHLIHYSYGVNSTEKGDLSSESTVSRIRTEHFPLTLESARPSHTSQYLCASSAQDRVTGSPLHFGNGTRLTVT.

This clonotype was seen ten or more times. In DNA form, the CDR3 reads TGCAGCGTGACCGGGACTAGCGATTACGAGCAGTACTTC. Residues: CSVTGTSDYEQYF. The chain recombines TRBV29-1 with TRBJ2-7; TRBD2 aligns across 10 bases. V was pared by 6 bases and J by 4 bases, with 6 bases of the junction left unmatched. Germline loops: CDR1 SQVTM, CDR2 ANQGSEA. The CDR3 consists of 13 residues.

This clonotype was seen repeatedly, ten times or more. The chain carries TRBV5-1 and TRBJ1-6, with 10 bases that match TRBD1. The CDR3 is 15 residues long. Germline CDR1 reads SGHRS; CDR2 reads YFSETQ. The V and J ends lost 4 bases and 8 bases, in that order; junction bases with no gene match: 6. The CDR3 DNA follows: TGCGCCAGCAGCAGGGGGGACAGGGGAGATTCACCCCTCCACTTT. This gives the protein CASSRGDRGDSPLHF.

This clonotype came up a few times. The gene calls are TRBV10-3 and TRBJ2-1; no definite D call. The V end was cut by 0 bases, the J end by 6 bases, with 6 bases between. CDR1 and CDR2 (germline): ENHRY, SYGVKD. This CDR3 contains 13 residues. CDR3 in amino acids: CAISESNSNEQFF. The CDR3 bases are TGTGCCATCAGTGAGTCGAACAGCAATGAGCAGTTCTTC.

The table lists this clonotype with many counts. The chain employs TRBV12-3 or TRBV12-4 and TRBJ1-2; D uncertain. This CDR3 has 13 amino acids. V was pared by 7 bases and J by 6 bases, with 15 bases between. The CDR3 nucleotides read TGTGCCAGCACCCATTTAGGGTACGATGGCTACACCTTC. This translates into CASTHLGYDGYTF.

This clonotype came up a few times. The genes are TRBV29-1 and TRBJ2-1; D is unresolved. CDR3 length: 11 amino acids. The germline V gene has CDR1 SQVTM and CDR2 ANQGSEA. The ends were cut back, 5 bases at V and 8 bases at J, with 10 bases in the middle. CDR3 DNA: TGCAGCGTTCGCGAGTCCTATGAGCAGTTCTTC. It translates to CSVRESYEQFF.

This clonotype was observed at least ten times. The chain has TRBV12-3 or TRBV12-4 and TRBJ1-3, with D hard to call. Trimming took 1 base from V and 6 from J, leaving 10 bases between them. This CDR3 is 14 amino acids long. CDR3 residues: CASSLGGFINTIYF. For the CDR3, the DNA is TGTGCCAGCAGTTTAGGGGGTTTCATAAACACCATATATTTT.

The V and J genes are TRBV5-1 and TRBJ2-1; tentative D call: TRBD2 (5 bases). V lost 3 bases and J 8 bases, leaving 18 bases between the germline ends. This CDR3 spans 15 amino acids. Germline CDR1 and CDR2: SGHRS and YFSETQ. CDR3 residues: CASSSDILGVDEQFF. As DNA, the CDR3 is TGCGCCAGCAGCTCAGATATACTGGGAGTCGATGAGCAGTTCTTC.

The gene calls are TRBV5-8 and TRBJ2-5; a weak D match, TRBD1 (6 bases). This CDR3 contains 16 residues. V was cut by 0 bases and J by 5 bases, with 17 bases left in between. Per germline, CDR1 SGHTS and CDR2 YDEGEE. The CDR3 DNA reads TGTGCCAGCAGCTTGGCCGGCAGGGGAGAGGTGGAGACCCAGTACTTC. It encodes CASSLAGRGEVETQYF.